The rows below give T cell receptor beta chains drawn from one sample of a study of T cells in Graves' hyperthyroidism and ophthalmopathy. Each CDR3 protein gets one entry after TCRdb re-called the multiplex PCR reads with MiXCR. The data hold roughly 740,000 distinct CDR3 sequences, with approximately 16% observed a single time. Source material: blood. The receptors stem from a man younger than 35 with Graves' hyperthyroidism. Both conserved end residues are part of each CDR3. Each record gives: J gene, D gene, CDR3 length, V gene, clone size, CDR3 protein, CDR3 DNA. A D gene is named only where the DNA matches it firmly. The size of a clone is reported for some rows only, either as once, few or many, or as a class for expanded clones.

>TRBJ2-3|.|15|TRBV9|.
CASSVGVGAPDTQYF
TGTGCCAGCAGCGTAGGGGTAGGGGCACCAGATACGCAGTATTTT
>TRBJ2-5|TRBD1|13|TRBV2|many
CARGQGIQETQYF
TGTGCCAGGGGACAGGGGATCCAAGAGACCCAGTACTTC
>TRBJ1-3|.|15|TRBV2|.
CASSVGQRSGNTIYF
TGTGCCAGCAGCGTTGGACAGCGCTCTGGAAACACCATATATTTT
>TRBJ1-2|.|12|TRBV29-1|few
CSVANGRYGYTF
TGCAGCGTTGCTAACGGTCGGTATGGCTACACCTTC
>TRBJ1-1|.|15|TRBV3-1|many
CASSQDIGRSAEAFF
TGTGCCAGCAGCCAAGATATCGGACGTTCGGCTGAAGCTTTCTTT
>TRBJ1-6|.|16|TRBV27|once
CASSLGGRRVRTPLHF
TGTGCCAGCAGTTTGGGTGGCCGGAGGGTGAGGACACCCCTCCACTTT
>TRBJ2-7|TRBD1|15|TRBV29-1|few
CSVALAWDRTYEQYF
TGCAGCGTTGCCTTAGCTTGGGACAGAACCTACGAGCAGTACTTC
>TRBJ1-2|.|15|TRBV6-1|.
CASSNVFGGHYGYTF
TGTGCCAGCAGTAATGTCTTTGGGGGGCACTATGGCTACACCTTC
>TRBJ2-1|.|16|TRBV20-1|many
CSARGRGLASYNEQFF
TGCAGTGCTAGAGGACGCGGCCTTGCCTCCTACAATGAGCAGTTCTTC
>TRBJ1-6|TRBD1|15|TRBV2|many
CASSVGGQGVSPLHF
TGTGCCAGCAGTGTTGGGGGGCAGGGGGTCTCACCCCTCCACTTT
>TRBJ2-1|TRBD2|15|TRBV6-2/TRBV6-3|many
CASTSAGLAGYGQFF
TGTGCCAGCACTTCAGCTGGACTAGCGGGATATGGGCAGTTCTTC
>TRBJ1-2|.|11|TRBV15|few
CATSRDDSYTF
TGTGCCACCAGCAGAGACGACAGCTACACCTTC
>TRBJ2-5|.|13|TRBV28|many
CASRGDIPETQYF
TGTGCCAGCAGAGGGGACATCCCAGAGACCCAGTACTTC
>TRBJ2-1|TRBD2|15|TRBV4-3|few
CASSPSSGSRNEQFF
TGCGCCAGCAGCCCCTCTAGCGGGAGTAGGAATGAGCAGTTCTTC
>TRBJ1-2|.|14|TRBV4-1|.
CASSQDRTGRGYTF
TGCGCCAGCAGCCAAGATAGAACAGGGAGAGGCTACACCTTC
>TRBJ2-1|TRBD2|16|TRBV18|many
CASSPTMAGGPGEQFF
TGTGCCAGCTCACCCACGATGGCGGGAGGGCCGGGTGAGCAGTTCTTC
>TRBJ2-3|TRBD2|18|TRBV11-2|.
CASSQVRGAGEGTDTQYF
TGTGCCAGCAGCCAGGTCAGGGGAGCGGGAGAGGGGACAGATACGCAGTATTTT
>TRBJ2-3|TRBD2|15|TRBV4-2|.
CASSLSAGVPDTQYF
TGTGCCAGCAGCCTCTCAGCGGGAGTCCCAGATACGCAGTATTTT
>TRBJ1-1|.|15|TRBV28|many
CASSLYRELNTEAFF
TGTGCCAGCAGTTTGTACAGGGAATTGAACACTGAAGCTTTCTTT
>TRBJ2-7|.|14|TRBV28|many
CASSPTGSLLEQYF
TGTGCCAGCAGTCCAACAGGCTCCCTCCTGGAGCAGTACTTC
>TRBJ2-1|TRBD1|15|TRBV11-1|many
CASSLRDRARNEQFF
TGTGCCAGCAGCTTGAGGGACAGGGCGAGGAATGAGCAGTTCTTC
>TRBJ1-5|.|15|TRBV20-1|many
CSARDRGVSNQPQHF
TGCAGTGCTAGAGATCGGGGGGTTAGCAATCAGCCCCAGCATTTT
>TRBJ1-1|.|16|TRBV11-3|many
CASSPRTEIMNTEAFF
TGTGCCAGCAGCCCCAGGACAGAGATCATGAACACTGAAGCTTTCTTT
>TRBJ1-2|.|13|TRBV2|.
CASSERTNYGYTF
TGTGCCAGCAGTGAAAGGACTAACTATGGCTACACCTTC
>TRBJ2-1|.|14|TRBV28|.
CASSLFASYNEQFF
TGTGCCAGCAGTTTATTCGCTAGCTATAATGAGCAGTTCTTC
>TRBJ1-2|.|16|TRBV28|many
CASSLVGHASNYGYTF
TGTGCCAGCAGTCTCGTGGGACACGCATCTAACTATGGCTACACCTTC
>TRBJ2-5|.|13|TRBV12-3/TRBV12-4|.
CASSNSEGETQYF
TGTGCCAGCAGCAACTCCGAGGGAGAGACCCAGTACTTC
>TRBJ1-4|TRBD1|16|TRBV7-8|.
CASSSRQGRGNEKLFF
TGTGCCAGCAGTTCCCGACAGGGTAGGGGTAATGAAAAACTGTTTTTT
>TRBJ2-3|.|18|TRBV27|many
CVSSPVPTGRSSTDTQYF
TGTGTCAGCAGCCCAGTTCCGACAGGCCGCTCTAGCACAGATACGCAGTATTTT
>TRBJ1-2|.|12|TRBV2|.
CASRKVGALYTF
TGTGCCAGCAGGAAGGTGGGGGCCCTCTACACCTTC
>TRBJ2-5|.|14|TRBV30|few
CAWIIPGTQETQYF
TGTGCCTGGATTATCCCAGGGACCCAAGAGACCCAGTACTTC
>TRBJ2-7|.|15|TRBV2|many
CASSGDRGSLDEQYF
TGTGCCAGCAGTGGGGACCGTGGCTCCCTGGACGAGCAGTACTTC
>TRBJ2-3|.|16|TRBV7-2|few
CASSLVPGRTTDTQYF
TGTGCCAGCAGCTTAGTTCCGGGCCGCACTACAGATACGCAGTATTTT
>TRBJ2-7|TRBD1|15|TRBV4-1|.
CASSQFGTGAYEQYF
TGCGCCAGCAGCCAATTTGGCACAGGGGCCTACGAGCAGTACTTC
>TRBJ2-7|.|12|TRBV29-1|many
CSVPGTGDEQYF
TGCAGCGTACCCGGGACGGGGGACGAGCAGTACTTC
>TRBJ2-7|TRBD2|16|TRBV28|few
CASSSRPSGENYEQYF
TGTGCCAGCAGTTCTCGTCCTAGCGGGGAGAACTACGAGCAGTACTTC
>TRBJ1-1|.|14|TRBV20-1|.
CSAREGGPNTEAFF
TGCAGTGCTAGAGAGGGCGGCCCGAACACTGAAGCTTTCTTT
>TRBJ1-1|.|13|TRBV6-1|.
CASRPGRATEAFF
TGTGCCAGCCGGCCAGGGCGGGCCACTGAAGCTTTCTTT
>TRBJ1-1|TRBD1|16|TRBV4-1|few
CASSQLRTGGNTEAFF
TGCGCCAGCAGCCAACTCAGGACAGGGGGGAACACTGAAGCTTTCTTT
>TRBJ2-7|.|14|TRBV28|many
CASSLTQGPNEQYF
TGTGCCAGCAGTTTAACACAGGGACCCAACGAGCAGTACTTC
>TRBJ2-7|.|14|TRBV6-2/TRBV6-3|.
CASSYGGSFYEQYF
TGTGCCAGCAGTTACGGGGGCAGTTTCTACGAGCAGTACTTC